This T cell receptor (beta chain) appears in the sequencing data of a study of cytomegalovirus exposure and HLA in healthy donors. Study summary: Earlier work reported about 110 million unique TCR beta sequences from 180 million or so T cells.

The V and J ends lost 9 bases and 3 bases, in that order; junction bases with no gene match: 2. The CDR3 contains 13 residues. Germline CDR1 SNHLY, CDR2 FYNNEI. With regard to this clone: Antigen: not known.

Vbeta (60) and Jbeta (13) primers were used in the PCR. Only in-frame clones appear in the TCRdb table, and some are missing; sequencing was by immunoSEQ multiplex PCR. The data show a few hundred thousand clones, about four fifths seen once. Study-level results: Most likely, a cluster of highly shared sequence variants arose as a sequencing artifact. What TCR beta sequences reportedly achieved was accurate prediction of HLA-A and HLA-B alleles in most subjects.

The sequencing sample was made of PBMCs. The V call is TRBV2, the J call TRBJ2-3, with 11 bases aligning to TRBD2. The receptor was derived from a girl aged 2-10 years in good health and CMV-seronegative. The CDR3 DNA reads TGTGCCAGAACTAGCGGGGGAACAGATACGCAGTATTTT. Translating it yields CARTSGGTDTQYF.